Presented here are 28 T cell receptor beta chains from one specimen sequenced in a study of blood T cells in healthy people across ages (dated by TCRdb to 2013 to 2016). The receptor library was made with 5' RACE. Reads for this sample came from an Illumina HiSeq 2500. A second PCR of roughly 7 to 12 cycles was run with a J-beta primer mix and a sample-barcoded 5' primer. The public reads were reanalyzed by TCRdb: fastp trimming at Q25, MiXCR alignment, in-frame beta chains only. Merged by CDR3 protein, the rows form single entries marked with the most common genes and DNA. Across this sample there are approximately 1.5 million distinct CDR3 sequences, with less than 45% seen only once. Approximately 4.1% of the sample is held by the ten biggest clonotypes. The material sequenced was blood. These receptors were collected from a woman aged 18-29 years in good health.

This chain connects TRBV4-1 to TRBJ1-6, with D possibly being TRBD1 (6 bases). Looked up from germline, CDR1 is MGHRA and CDR2 is YSYEKL. Trimming removed 4 bases from V and 8 bases from J, with 9 bases in between. The CDR3 runs to 13 residues. The CDR3 bases are TGCGCCAGCAGCCTTGGACAGTATTCACCCCTCCACTTT. Translating it yields CASSLGQYSPLHF.

This clonotype was observed a handful of times. The rearrangement joins TRBV12-3 or TRBV12-4 to TRBJ2-5; 9 bases are shared with TRBD1. Gene TRBJ2-7 matches the end of the DNA better, so the J call may be wrong. The CDR3 loop spans 13 amino acids. The CDR3 region is CASSFGQGHEQYF. The CDR3 coding sequence is TGTGCCAGCAGTTTTGGACAGGGGCACGAGCAGTACTTC.

This chain connects TRBV10-3 to TRBJ2-7; 11 bases line up with TRBD1. The V gene's germline CDR1 is ENHRY and CDR2 SYGVKD. The V and J ends lost 11 bases and 1 base, in that order; junction bases with no gene match: 10. The CDR3 has 15 amino acids. The chain's CDR3 is CAFSPGTGGSYEQYF. The CDR3, as DNA: TGTGCCTTTTCGCCCGGGACAGGGGGATCCTACGAGCAGTACTTC.

This chain connects TRBV9 to TRBJ2-2; no definite D call. From germline, CDR1 is SGDLS and CDR2 YYNGEE. The V end lost 6 bases, the J end lost 0 bases, and 6 bases lay between the germline ends. This CDR3 comprises 13 residues. The CDR3 nucleotides read TGTGCCAGCAACCCCGCGAACACCGGGGAGCTGTTTTTT. This gives the protein CASNPANTGELFF.

V gene TRBV5-4 combines with J gene TRBJ2-7; weak D call: TRBD1 (6 bases). The CDR3 sequence is 14 residues long. Trimming shortened V by 9 bases and J by 4 bases, and 20 bases separated the two germline ends. Per the germline V gene, CDR1 is SGHNT and CDR2 is YYREEE (reference sequence). DNA of the CDR3: TGTGCCATCTCAAACAGGGCCGACCTATACGAGCAGTACTTC. Translation gives CAISNRADLYEQYF.

The V call is TRBV28, the J call TRBJ1-2, with D maybe TRBD1 (6 bases). This CDR3 is built from 12 residues. The germline CDR1 and CDR2 sequences are MDHEN and SYDVKM. V gave up 3 bases and J gave up 8 bases, with 10 bases separating them. CDR3 residues: CASSFEGGGYTF. CDR3 sequence (DNA): TGTGCCAGCAGTTTTGAGGGGGGGGGCTACACCTTC.

This clonotype was found once. This chain uses TRBV4-1 with TRBJ2-1; 8 nucleotides align to TRBD1. V shed 0 bases and J 5 bases; nucleotides not matched to a gene: 15. The CDR3 spans 19 residues. Germline CDR1 MGHRA, CDR2 YSYEKL. In DNA form, the CDR3 reads TGCGCCAGCAGCCAAGATTCCCGGTCCAGGGGGCGCGGGGACAATGAGCAGTTCTTC. Protein sequence: CASSQDSRSRGRGDNEQFF.

The table lists this clonotype with a few counts. The rearrangement links TRBV12-3 or TRBV12-4 to TRBJ2-3; tentatively, D is TRBD2 (7 bases). Trimming shortened V by 6 bases and J by 6 bases, and 19 bases separated the two germline ends. The CDR3 consists of 15 residues. The CDR3, as DNA: TGTGCCAGCAGCTCCTTGGGGGGGCCGCTTGATACGCAGTATTTT. It translates to CASSSLGGPLDTQYF.

In its sample, this clonotype was seen once. The chain couples TRBV29-1 to TRBJ2-3, with 8 nucleotides matching TRBD1. V was clipped by 5 bases and J by 3 bases; unmatched bases: 10. This CDR3 has 15 residues. The germline gives CDR1 SQVTM, CDR2 ANQGSEA. As DNA, the CDR3 is TGCAGCGTTATCCGCAGGGGGCGGGTGACAGATACGCAGTATTTT. This sequence encodes CSVIRRGRVTDTQYF.

The table lists this clonotype with a count of one. This chain joins TRBV7-9 and TRBJ2-7; D is undetermined. This CDR3 comprises 12 residues. CDR1 and CDR2 from the germline V gene are SEHNR and FQNEAQ (reference sequence). Trimming removed 1 base at V and 7 bases at J, with 8 bases between. This CDR3 reads CASSLGDVEQYF. The CDR3 region has the DNA TGTGCCAGCAGCTTAGGCGATGTTGAGCAGTACTTC.

V gene TRBV7-9 combines with J gene TRBJ1-4; D is undetermined. Germline V CDR1 and CDR2: SEHNR, FQNEAQ (reference sequence). The CDR3 has 14 residues. The V and J ends lost 2 bases and 3 bases respectively, with 7 bases between them. This CDR3 is CASSLWGSNEKLFF. CDR3 DNA: TGTGCCAGCAGCTTATGGGGTTCTAATGAAAAACTGTTTTTT.

This clonotype was detected once. The rearrangement joins TRBV12-3 or TRBV12-4 to TRBJ2-1, with D unclear. V was clipped by 4 bases and J by 4 bases, with 8 bases between them. The CDR3 sequence is 13 residues long. The CDR3 sequence is CASSSLRYNEQFF. CDR3 bases: TGTGCCAGCAGTTCATTGCGGTACAATGAGCAGTTCTTC.

This clonotype was seen just once. The germline gene is not matched at one end of the junction; a read error may be the cause. V usage is TRBV29-1 and J usage is TRBJ1-2; D gene unclear. The germline gives CDR1 SQVTM, CDR2 ANQGSEA. CDR3 size: 13 residues. The CDR3 sequence: CGVGKVLSYGYTF. The CDR3 DNA reads as TGCGGCGTTGGAAAGGTTTTGAGCTATGGCTACACCTTC.

V is TRBV9 and J is TRBJ1-1; weak D call: TRBD1 (6 bases). The CDR3 extends over 14 amino acids. V shed 6 bases and J shed 0 bases, with 12 bases lying between them. From germline, CDR1 is SGDLS and CDR2 YYNGEE. As DNA, the CDR3 is TGTGCCAGCACACAGGGACGGATGAACACTGAAGCTTTCTTT. This gives the protein CASTQGRMNTEAFF.

Here the CDR3 DNA reads TGTGCCAGCAGCTTAACGGCACGCGGAGCCTTCCACTTT. It translates to CASSLTARGAFHF. The V gene is TRBV7-9, the J gene TRBJ1-6; the D is unclear. This CDR3 contains 13 residues. Trimming removed 2 bases from V and 17 bases from J, with 16 bases in between. Germline values: CDR1 SEHNR, CDR2 FQNEAQ (reference sequence).

The J gene is TRBJ2-7, the V gene TRBV4-1; no clear D gene. The DNA end is more similar to TRBJ2-4, so the J call may be wrong. This CDR3 has 13 residues. CDR1 is MGHRA and CDR2 is YSYEKL in the germline V gene. Here the CDR3 reads CASSQPTPNIQYF. Here the CDR3 DNA reads TGCGCCAGCAGCCAGCCTACTCCAAACATTCAGTACTTC.

The CDR3 sequence is CASSLLGQFSGTEAFF. In DNA, the CDR3 is TGCGCCAGCAGCTTATTGGGTCAGTTTTCGGGCACTGAAGCTTTCTTT. The rearrangement uses TRBV5-1 and TRBJ1-1; D uncertain. V was shortened by 2 bases and J by 4 bases, with 18 bases between the two germline ends. The CDR3 has 16 residues. Germline V gene sequence: CDR1 SGHRS, CDR2 YFSETQ.

To note about this clonotype: Its ends do not fully match the called genes, so a read error is possible. The chain recombines TRBV18 with TRBJ2-7; perhaps TRBD1 as D (6 bases). CDR1 and CDR2 (germline): KGHSH, LQKENI. The CDR3 runs to 15 residues. Written as DNA, the CDR3 is TGTTCCAGCTCAAAGAGCAGGGGCGCTTCTCGCGAGCAGTACTTC. Translation: CSSSKSRGASREQYF.

This clonotype was counted a few times. The rearrangement uses TRBV20-1 and TRBJ1-2, with D uncertain. This CDR3 region has 12 residues. The germline V gene has CDR1 DFQATT and CDR2 SNEGSKA (reference sequence). Trimming left V 4 bases short and J 4 bases short, with 10 bases between. Here the CDR3 reads CSATLLGYGYTF. Here the CDR3 DNA reads TGCAGTGCTACCCTGTTGGGCTATGGCTACACCTTC.

This clonotype has just a few counts. J is TRBJ2-3 and V is TRBV20-1; D is perhaps TRBD2 (5 bases). V gave up 2 bases and J gave up 3 bases, with 15 bases separating them. CDR1 is DFQATT and CDR2 is SNEGSKA in the germline V gene (reference sequence). The CDR3 length is 15 residues. The CDR3 here is CSARRGSKETDTQYF. The CDR3 DNA is TGCAGTGCTAGACGGGGTTCGAAGGAGACAGATACGCAGTATTTT.

This clonotype was detected only a few times. V is TRBV25-1 and J is TRBJ1-2; TRBD1 might be the D (5 bases). The CDR3 totals 16 residues. Looked up from germline, CDR1 is MGHDK and CDR2 is SYGVNS. The V gene lost 2 bases and the J gene lost 6 bases, with 19 bases spanning the gap. DNA for the CDR3: TGTGCCAGCAGTGAAGGGGCTATTAGGGCGGCGGATGGCTACACCTTC. It is translated as CASSEGAIRAADGYTF.

The chain has TRBV20-1 and TRBJ2-5, with TRBD2 identical over 7 bases. Unmatched junction bases numbered 17, after V lost 5 bases and J lost 11 bases. Germline CDR1 and CDR2: DFQATT and SNEGSKA (reference sequence). The CDR3 extends over 14 amino acids. Here the CDR3 DNA reads TGCAGTGCTTTACCCCCACTAGCGTCCAATGAGCAGTACTTC. This sequence encodes CSALPPLASNEQYF.

This clonotype was seen many times. The J gene is TRBJ1-6, the V gene TRBV18, with 8 bases identical to TRBD1. The V gene end was trimmed by 3 bases and the J gene end by 7 bases; junction bases not matched to a gene: 2. CDR3 length equals 14 residues. The V gene's germline CDR1 is KGHSH and CDR2 LQKENI. DNA of the CDR3: TGTGCCAGCTCACCGGACAGGGAGAATTCACCCCTCCACTTT. Protein sequence: CASSPDRENSPLHF.

V and J are TRBV6-2 or TRBV6-3 and TRBJ2-1; no definite D call. The CDR3 extends over 13 amino acids. Germline CDR1 and CDR2: MNHEY and SVGEGT. Trimming took off 7 bases at V and 1 base at J, with 8 bases between the two ends. The CDR3 loop is CASMIGSYNEQFF. The CDR3 coding sequence is TGTGCCAGCATGATTGGTTCCTACAATGAGCAGTTCTTC.

The V call is TRBV28, the J call TRBJ1-5, with D perhaps matching TRBD1 (5 bases). CDR1 and CDR2 from the germline V gene are MDHEN and SYDVKM. This CDR3 region has 15 residues. The ends were cut back, 1 base at V and 7 bases at J, with 14 bases in the middle. CDR3 DNA: TGTGCCAGCAGTTTATATGGGGGACGGGGGCAGCCCCAGCATTTT. Protein product: CASSLYGGRGQPQHF.

This chain connects TRBV4-1 to TRBJ1-1; D gene ambiguous. This CDR3 has 15 amino acids. The germline V and J ends were trimmed by 0 bases and 0 bases, with 8 bases remaining between them. Germline assignment: CDR1 MGHRA and CDR2 YSYEKL. CDR3 residues: CASSQESRMNTEAFF. The CDR3 DNA is TGCGCCAGCAGCCAAGAAAGCAGGATGAACACTGAAGCTTTCTTT.

In its sample, this clonotype was seen a few times. V and J are TRBV15 and TRBJ2-1; 11 positions match TRBD2. V lost 2 bases and J lost 1; bases outside the gene matches: 4. The CDR3 has 17 residues. Germline V gene lookup returns CDR1 LNHNV and CDR2 YYDKDF (reference sequence). Here the CDR3 reads CATSRTLAGASYNEQFF. In DNA, the CDR3 is TGTGCCACCAGCAGAACACTAGCGGGGGCTTCCTACAATGAGCAGTTCTTC. Variable domain in full (rest from reference TRBV15 and TRBJ2-1): DAMVIQNPRYQVTQFGKPVTLSCSQTLNHNVMYWYQQKSSQAPKLLFHYYDKDFNNEADTPDNFQSRRPNTSFCFLDIRSPGLGDTAMYLCATSRTLAGASYNEQFFGPGTRLTVL.

The gene calls are TRBV7-3 and TRBJ2-1; 8 bases agree with TRBD1. Germline V lookup: CDR1 SGHTA, CDR2 FQGTGA. After removal of 7 bases from V and 6 bases from J, the junction contained 8 bases not matched to a gene. This CDR3 has 14 amino acids. The CDR3 region has the DNA TGTGCCAGCAAATTAGGACAGGGATTCAATGAGCAGTTCTTC. Translating it yields CASKLGQGFNEQFF.